The sequence of this TCR beta chain was determined in a study of shared clonotypes between healthy human individuals. About the study: Per-donor plates numbered three CD4 naive, three CD4 memory, two CD8 naive and one CD8 memory.

Sequencing was performed with immunoSEQ multiplex PCR; in TCRdb, only in-frame clones are kept and a portion is missing. In the table there are around 940,000 clones, 60% to 85% of which are singletons. About this clone itself: Germline and junction disagree at one end, which may indicate a read error.

The CDR3 has 14 amino acids. Germline assignment: CDR1 ENHRY and CDR2 SYGVKD. The V gene is TRBV10-3, the J gene TRBJ2-1; 9 positions match TRBD1. Source material: memory CD4+ T cells sorted from blood. Subset here: CD45RA-negative fraction. The sequence was obtained from a man between 18 and 29 years old in good health. The CDR3 DNA follows: TGTGCCAGCAGTGCGGGACAGGGAAGGGATGAGCAGTTCTTC. This gives the protein CASSAGQGRDEQFF.